The clone carrying this T cell receptor beta chain is a singleton in its sample. This entry comes from a study of Tregs in tolerant kidney transplant recipients. The V gene's germline CDR1 is SGHNT and CDR2 YYREEE (reference sequence). The CDR3 extends over 15 amino acids. V shed 4 bases and J 4 bases; nucleotides not matched to a gene: 4. Sequencing used immunoSEQ multiplex PCR; TCRdb keeps in-frame clones, though not all of them. The sample shows some 55,000 clones, 80% to 90% of them seen only once. The TCR comes from a human donor who received a combined kidney and bone marrow transplant. The genes are TRBV5-4 and TRBJ2-1; TRBD2 matches 11 bases. The sequencing used Tregs from blood, collected before the transplant. The CDR3 sequence: CASSGGLADYNEQFF. DNA for the CDR3: TGTGCCAGCAGCGGGGGACTAGCGGATTACAATGAGCAGTTCTTC.